This TCR beta chain came from a study of memory CD4+ T cells and cytomegalovirus serostatus. About the study: This sample comes from healthy Belgian adults, 9 CMV seropositive, 24 seronegative.

Single viable CD3+CD4+CD8-CD45RO+ cells were sorted as the memory CD4+ T cells. This CDR3 has 16 residues. V lost 0 bases and J 2 bases, leaving 11 bases between the germline ends. Germline V gives CDR1 SGDLS, CDR2 YYNGEE. Study outcomes and limitations: Of 150 to 200 reported CMV TCRbeta sequences, some 67 were found in memory CD4+ repertoires.

Generated by immunoSEQ multiplex PCR, the TCRdb table keeps only in-frame clones and is missing some. The sample lists more than 45,000 clones, about 81% seen once, with around 1% in the top ten. Worth noting for this clone: Its specificity is not known.

The V gene is TRBV9, the J gene TRBJ2-2; no reliable D call. This receptor was identified in an adult in good health and CMV-seronegative. Sequencing was done on a sample of memory CD4+ T cells from blood. The CDR3 region is CASSVGAEFNTGELFF. The CDR3 bases are TGTGCCAGCAGCGTAGGTGCAGAGTTTAACACCGGGGAGCTGTTTTTT.